The present entry profiles one TCR beta chain with its context. The sample belongs to a study of T cell responses to AZD1222 COVID-19 vaccine. Profiling relied on immunoSEQ multiplex PCR, and the TCRdb table lists in-frame clones only, not all of them. The data show 50,000 to 60,000 clones, with about 90% seen just once and about 15% held by the top ten. Looked up from germline, CDR1 is SEHNR and CDR2 is FQNEAQ (reference sequence). The junction had 2 bases not matched to a gene; V was cut back by 0 bases and J by 5 bases. The CDR3 contains 15 residues. The origin of this receptor is an adult in good health. This chain links TRBV7-9 with TRBJ1-4; 8 bases agree with TRBD1. The input for sequencing was peripheral blood, taken on day 0 of AZD1222 vaccination. The CDR3: CASSLAQGANEKLFF. The CDR3 nucleotides read TGTGCCAGCAGCTTAGCGCAGGGGGCGAATGAAAAACTGTTTTTT.